The next 11 T cell receptor beta chains were all read from a single sample in a study of beta chain features in type 1 diabetes. Investigators reverse transcribed all isolated RNA, so they sequenced expressed TCRB transcripts. Libraries were prepared by immunoSEQ multiplex PCR; TCRdb keeps only in-frame clonotypes and omits some of them. Here the sample spans about 900,000 clones, around a sixth being singletons. Sequencing used naive CD4+ T cells from blood. All receptors come from a woman aged 18-29 years in good health.

CDR3 DNA sequence: TGTGCCAGCAGTTCAAAGACTAGCGGGAGGGGTATCACCGGGGAGCTGTTTTTT. As protein: CASSSKTSGRGITGELFF. The chain is built from TRBV27 and TRBJ2-2; 14 nucleotides match TRBD2. Trimming cost V 4 bases and J 4 bases; bases outside gene matches: 8. The germline gives CDR1 MNHEY, CDR2 SMNVEV (reference sequence). The CDR3 is 18 residues long.

This chain links TRBV28 with TRBJ2-3, with D possibly called TRBD1 or TRBD2 (5 bases each). Germline V CDR1 and CDR2: MDHEN, SYDVKM. The CDR3 sequence is 14 residues long. V lost 4 bases and J lost 6, with 14 bases in between. The CDR3 reads CASSSGPLTDTQYF. In nucleotides, the CDR3 is TGTGCCAGCAGTTCGGGACCACTGACGGATACGCAGTATTTT.

This clone was seen only a few times. V usage is TRBV10-2 and J usage is TRBJ1-2; no firm D call. The ends were cut back, 2 bases at V and 6 bases at J, with 16 bases in the middle. The V gene's germline CDR1 is WSHSY and CDR2 SAAADI. This CDR3 is built from 15 residues. The CDR3 sequence is CASSEKRLGSDGYTF. CDR3 nucleotides: TGCGCCAGCAGTGAGAAAAGGTTGGGGAGCGATGGCTACACCTTC.

Written as DNA, the CDR3 is TGTGCCAGTAGAAGGACAGGGTATGGCTACACCTTC. Residues: CASRRTGYGYTF. This sequence joins TRBV19 and TRBJ1-2; TRBD1 matches 8 bases. This CDR3 spans 12 amino acids. CDR1 and CDR2 from the germline V gene are LNHDA and SQIVND (reference sequence). The V and J ends lost 6 bases and 5 bases, in that order; junction bases with no gene match: 2.

This clone was detected a few times. The gene calls are TRBV6-6 and TRBJ2-7; 10 bases agree with TRBD1. Germline CDR1 reads MNHNY; CDR2 reads SVGAGI (reference sequence). This CDR3 has 16 residues. The V segment lost 0 bases and the J segment 4 bases; nucleotides outside the gene matches: 6. In DNA form, the CDR3 reads TGTGCCAGCAGTTACTCGAGCCCGGGACAGGGGTACGAGCAGTACTTC. As protein: CASSYSSPGQGYEQYF.

V is TRBV15 and J is TRBJ2-7, with no clear D. CDR1 and CDR2 from the germline V gene are LNHNV and YYDKDF (reference sequence). Trimming cost V 1 base and J 4 bases, with 14 bases left between them. This CDR3 has 15 residues. The CDR3 loop is CATSRAGSANYEQYF. The CDR3, as DNA: TGTGCCACCAGCAGAGCGGGCAGCGCAAATTACGAGCAGTACTTC.

This clone has a handful of counts. This sequence joins TRBV5-1 and TRBJ2-2; the D is unclear. V was shortened by 5 bases and J by 2 bases, with 10 bases between the two germline ends. Germline values: CDR1 SGHRS, CDR2 YFSETQ. This CDR3 has 14 residues. DNA for the CDR3: TGCGCCAGCAGTTACTACAGTAACACCGGGGAGCTGTTTTTT. Translation: CASSYYSNTGELFF.

This clone was observed a few times. The chain links TRBV2 to TRBJ2-4; D gene unclear. The CDR3 totals 16 residues. Germline V gene lookup returns CDR1 SNHLY and CDR2 FYNNEI. Trimming took off 7 bases at V and 0 bases at J, with 16 bases between the two ends. The CDR3 is CASTIAGKLAKNIQYF. In DNA, the CDR3 is TGTGCCAGCACCATAGCTGGCAAGCTAGCCAAAAACATTCAGTACTTC.

V usage is TRBV6-1 and J usage is TRBJ2-7; 9 positions agree with TRBD2. This CDR3 region has 13 residues. Trimming cost V 6 bases and J 6 bases; bases outside gene matches: 6. In germline, CDR1 is MNHNS, CDR2 SASEGT. This CDR3 is CASRGLAGREQYF. In DNA form, the CDR3 reads TGTGCCAGCAGGGGACTAGCAGGTCGCGAGCAGTACTTC.

The rearrangement links TRBV9 to TRBJ2-4, with 9 positions matching TRBD2. This CDR3 has 16 residues. Trimming took 1 base from V and 5 from J; bases not matched to a gene: 7. Germline lookup yields CDR1 SGDLS and CDR2 YYNGEE. CDR3 in DNA: TGTGCCAGCAGCGTAAGTAGCGGGAGTGGCCAAAACATTCAGTACTTC. Protein product: CASSVSSGSGQNIQYF. Drawing the rest from reference TRBV9 and TRBJ2-4, the complete variable domain is DSGVTQTPKHLITATGQRVTLRCSPRSGDLSVYWYQQSLDQGLQFLIQYYNGEERAKGNILERFSAQQFPDLHSELNLSSLELGDSALYFCASSVSSGSGQNIQYFGAGTRLSVL.

J is TRBJ2-1 and V is TRBV2; D unresolved. CDR3 length: 12 amino acids. Trimming stripped 6 bases from V and 4 bases from J, with 7 bases between. CDR1 is SNHLY, CDR2 FYNNEI, per germline. In DNA, the CDR3 is TGTGCCAGCAGGGCGACTTACAATGAGCAGTTCTTC. Encoded protein: CASRATYNEQFF.